Sequencing of this T cell receptor (beta chain) was carried out in a study of identical twins. Study outcomes and limitations: Modelling approaches yielded underestimates of out-of-frame TCR alpha sharing between monozygotic twins. Whereas memory repertoires showed no such difference, abundant cord blood beta clonotypes carried fewer insertions.

Comment on this clonotype: Its antigen is unidentified.

Germline CDR1 LNHNV, CDR2 YYDKDF (reference sequence). The CDR3 is 15 residues long. The V gene lost 0 bases and the J gene lost 5 bases, with 13 bases spanning the gap. TCRdb reanalysed the 5' RACE reads using MiXCR and keeps one entry per CDR3 protein. The top ten clones hold around 0.3% of a sample with around 1.7 million distinct CDR3 sequences, about 32% of them seen once. What was sequenced was cord blood. This clonotype was sampled from a newborn girl in good health. The chain employs TRBV15 and TRBJ1-2, with D possibly matching TRBD1 (5 bases). Here the CDR3 reads CATSREILGPYGYTF. The CDR3 DNA reads as TGTGCCACCAGCAGAGAGATCCTGGGGCCTTATGGCTACACCTTC.